The T cell receptor (beta chain) under discussion was sequenced for a study of blood T cell repertoires in COVID-19. Profiling relied on immunoSEQ multiplex PCR, and the TCRdb table lists in-frame clones only, not all of them. The sample includes a few hundred thousand clones, roughly nine tenths of them seen just once. The CDR3 covers 14 residues. V dropped 4 bases and J dropped 3 bases, with 10 bases sitting between them. Per germline, CDR1 SGHNT and CDR2 YYREEE (reference sequence). This receptor was taken from a man aged 30 to 39 who had recovered from COVID-19. What was sequenced was PBMCs or T cells enriched from blood (not recorded which). The genes are TRBV5-4 and TRBJ2-2; possible D gene TRBD2, 6 bases. In DNA form, the CDR3 reads TGTGCCAGCAGCCAACGACTAGACACCGGGGAGCTGTTTTTT. Its protein is CASSQRLDTGELFF.